A selection of T cell receptor beta chains follows, all from one sample in a study of beta chain features in type 1 diabetes. Assay used: immunoSEQ multiplex PCR; TCRdb lists only in-frame clones, some missing. This sample has around 140,000 clones; over 9.5% occur once, and the top ten carry around 1.4%. The sample taken for sequencing was naive CD4+ T cells from blood. The receptors were sampled from a young man in good health. CDR3s include the opening cysteine and the closing phenylalanine or tryptophan. A D gene is named only where the DNA matches it firmly. Only part of the rows carry a size: once, few, many, or a class if the clone is expanded.

j_call	v_call	d_call	clone_size	cdr3_aa	cdr3_nt
TRBJ2-7	TRBV9	-	once	CASSVDLHSYEQYF	TGTGCCAGCAGCGTCGACTTGCACTCCTACGAGCAGTACTTC
TRBJ1-4	TRBV30	-	few	CAWSWEGSGKLFF	TGTGCCTGGAGTTGGGAGGGAAGTGGAAAACTGTTTTTT
TRBJ2-1	TRBV30	-	-	CASRNRPDNEQFF	TGTGCCTCGAGGAACAGGCCGGACAATGAGCAGTTCTTC
TRBJ2-5	TRBV10-2	-	few	CASSNGPGFPQETQYF	TGCGCCAGCAGTAACGGCCCGGGGTTTCCTCAGGAGACCCAGTACTTC
TRBJ2-4	TRBV4-2	TRBD1	many	CASSPVGTGLARDIQYF	TGTGCCAGCAGCCCCGTGGGGACAGGGCTAGCACGGGACATTCAGTACTTC
TRBJ2-5	TRBV5-1	-	-	CASSLTERETQYF	TGCGCCAGCAGCTTAACCGAGCGGGAGACCCAGTACTTC
TRBJ2-7	TRBV7-2	-	few	CASSLTQAYEQYF	TGTGCCAGCAGCTTAACACAGGCCTACGAGCAGTACTTC
TRBJ2-1	TRBV6-6	-	-	CASRGGLRSHEQFF	TGTGCCAGCAGGGGGGGACTGCGGTCCCATGAGCAGTTCTTC
TRBJ2-1	TRBV6-5	TRBD1	few	CASSYDRGPGNEQFF	TGTGCCAGCAGTTACGACAGGGGGCCCGGCAATGAGCAGTTCTTC
TRBJ2-2	TRBV9	TRBD2	-	CASSGEGSNTGELFF	TGTGCCAGCAGTGGGGAGGGATCGAACACCGGGGAGCTGTTTTTT
TRBJ1-1	TRBV25-1	-	few	CASSEYNNRGTEAFF	TGTGCCAGCAGTGAATACAACAACCGGGGCACTGAAGCTTTCTTT